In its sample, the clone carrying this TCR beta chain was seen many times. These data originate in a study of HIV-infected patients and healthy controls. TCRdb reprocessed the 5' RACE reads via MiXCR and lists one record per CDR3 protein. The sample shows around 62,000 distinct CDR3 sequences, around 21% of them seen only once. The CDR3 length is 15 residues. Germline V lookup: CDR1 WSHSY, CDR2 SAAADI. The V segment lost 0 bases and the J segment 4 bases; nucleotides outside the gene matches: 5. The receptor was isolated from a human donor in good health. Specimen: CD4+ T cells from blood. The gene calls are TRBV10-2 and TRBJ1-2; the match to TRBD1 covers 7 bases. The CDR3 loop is CASSESGGALYGYTF. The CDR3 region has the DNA TGCGCCAGCAGTGAGTCAGGGGGCGCGCTCTATGGCTACACCTTC.